The 7 T cell receptor beta chains listed next were all sequenced from one sample in a study of blood T cell repertoires in COVID-19. TCRdb keeps only in-frame clones here, not all; method: immunoSEQ multiplex PCR. The sample records under 200,000 clones, around three quarters being singletons. Source material: peripheral blood. These receptors came from a man in his sixties with acute or convalescent COVID-19.

The chain uses TRBV9 and TRBJ2-3, with TRBD2 matching over 11 bases. Unmatched junction bases numbered 7, after V lost 0 bases and J lost 1 base. CDR3 length: 18 amino acids. Germline V gene lookup returns CDR1 SGDLS and CDR2 YYNGEE. CDR3 sequence: CASSVGFLAGGGTDTQYF. CDR3 DNA: TGTGCCAGCAGCGTAGGGTTCCTAGCGGGGGGTGGCACAGATACGCAGTATTTT.

V is TRBV12-3 or TRBV12-4 and J is TRBJ2-7, with 7 bases fitting TRBD2. The CDR3 length is 13 residues. With V trimmed by 6 bases and J by 4 bases, 6 bases remained unmatched. Here the CDR3 DNA reads TGTGCCAGCAGCCAGTGGGGGGGGTACGAGCAGTACTTC. Amino acid sequence: CASSQWGGYEQYF.

CDR3 nucleotide sequence: TGTGCCAGCAGCTTAGTTCCCGGGGGAGGGACCCAGTACTTC. Its protein is CASSLVPGGGTQYF. The rearrangement uses TRBV11-2 and TRBJ2-5; tentative D call: TRBD2 (6 bases). The CDR3 sequence is 14 residues long. CDR1 and CDR2 from the germline V gene are SGHAT and FQNNGV. Trimming shortened V by 1 base and J by 7 bases, and 13 bases separated the two germline ends.

This clone has just a few counts. The chain's CDR3 is CASSQTDATQYF. The CDR3 DNA reads TGCGCCAGCAGCCAGACAGATGCAACGCAGTATTTT. This chain joins TRBV5-1 and TRBJ2-3; tentative D call: TRBD1 (5 bases). The germline gives CDR1 SGHRS, CDR2 YFSETQ. The CDR3 runs 12 residues. Trimming pared 4 bases from V and 9 bases from J, leaving 12 bases between. Full variable domain (rest looked up from reference TRBV5-1 and TRBJ2-3): KAGVTQTPRYLIKTRGQQVTLSCSPISGHRSVSWYQQTPGQGLQFLFEYFSETQRNKGNFPGRFSGRQFSNSRSEMNVSTLELGDSALYLCASSQTDATQYFGPGTRLTVL.

This clone was detected only once. V usage is TRBV10-3 and J usage is TRBJ2-7; 8 positions match TRBD2. Germline assignment: CDR1 ENHRY and CDR2 SYGVKD. The junction had 6 bases not matched to a gene; V was cut back by 7 bases and J by 4 bases. This CDR3 has 13 residues. CDR3 sequence (DNA): TGTGCCATCACTAGTCGGGGGGGTTACGAGCAGTACTTC. Protein: CAITSRGGYEQYF.

The chain employs TRBV15 and TRBJ2-6; D unclear. The germline V and J ends were trimmed by 8 bases and 1 base, with 9 bases remaining between them. The length of the CDR3 is 14 residues. CDR1 is LNHNV and CDR2 is YYDKDF in the germline V gene (reference sequence). The CDR3 loop is CATGPRSGANVLTF. CDR3 DNA: TGTGCCACCGGCCCGAGGTCTGGGGCCAACGTCCTGACTTTC.

The chain links TRBV7-9 to TRBJ1-2, with D possibly TRBD1 on 6 matching bases. This CDR3 has 14 amino acids. Between the trimmed V and J ends, which lost 1 base and 8 bases, there was a span of 14 bases. CDR1 and CDR2 from the germline V gene are SEHNR and FQNEAQ (reference sequence). The CDR3 DNA reads as TGTGCCAGCAGCTTAGTTGGGCAGGGGAGCGGCTACACCTTC. This sequence encodes CASSLVGQGSGYTF.